A selection of T cell receptor beta chains follows, all from one sample in a study of response to subunit inactivated influenza vaccine. MiXCR was run by TCRdb on the RT-PCR reads, yielding one entry per CDR3 protein. The sample lists 300,000 to 350,000 distinct CDR3 sequences, about a fifth occurring once. This sample comprised PBMCs from blood, obtained approximately 20 months after vaccination. These receptors originate from a man aged 45 to 75 who received an inactivated influenza vaccine. Each CDR3 is given with its conserved first and last residue. The order of the fields is clone size, D gene, J gene, V gene, CDR3 DNA, CDR3 protein. A D gene is named only where the DNA matches it firmly. Size tells how often a clone was seen (once, few, many) or the class of an expanded clone, and some rows leave it out.

clone size: few
D gene: -
J gene: TRBJ1-1
V gene: TRBV12-3/TRBV12-4
CDR3 DNA: TGTGCCAGCAGTTTTGTACGGCAGGGAGCTCGGGCTTTCTTT
CDR3 protein: CASSFVRQGARAFF

clone size: many
D gene: -
J gene: TRBJ1-1
V gene: TRBV20-1
CDR3 DNA: TGCAGTGCTGGGACTGGGGGGCGGACTGAAGCTTTCTTT
CDR3 protein: CSAGTGGRTEAFF

clone size: few
D gene: -
J gene: TRBJ2-3
V gene: TRBV10-1
CDR3 DNA: TGCGCCAGCAGTGGAACCGGGACACGATACACAGATACGCAGTATTTT
CDR3 protein: CASSGTGTRYTDTQYF

clone size: -
D gene: -
J gene: TRBJ2-7
V gene: TRBV11-3
CDR3 DNA: TGTGCCAGCAGCTTAGAAGCCGGGGGCGAGCAGTACTTC
CDR3 protein: CASSLEAGGEQYF

clone size: many
D gene: -
J gene: TRBJ1-5
V gene: TRBV27
CDR3 DNA: TGTGCCAGCAGTTTATCCCCAGGGTGGAATCAGCCCCAGCATTTT
CDR3 protein: CASSLSPGWNQPQHF

clone size: -
D gene: TRBD1
J gene: TRBJ1-1
V gene: TRBV5-5
CDR3 DNA: TGTGCCAGCAGCCTTGTTCCCAGGGGGCGTGGGACTGAAGCTTTCTTT
CDR3 protein: CASSLVPRGRGTEAFF

clone size: many
D gene: TRBD1
J gene: TRBJ1-2
V gene: TRBV28
CDR3 DNA: TGTGCCAGCAGTTTTACTACAGGGGGCTTCTATGGCTACACCTTC
CDR3 protein: CASSFTTGGFYGYTF

clone size: -
D gene: TRBD2
J gene: TRBJ2-3
V gene: TRBV29-1
CDR3 DNA: TGCAGCGTCTTAGCGGGACCGTCAGATACGCAGTATTTT
CDR3 protein: CSVLAGPSDTQYF

clone size: -
D gene: -
J gene: TRBJ2-1
V gene: TRBV24-1
CDR3 DNA: TGTGCCACCAGTGACGGGACCAGGCCCAATGAGCAGTTCTTC
CDR3 protein: CATSDGTRPNEQFF

clone size: -
D gene: TRBD2
J gene: TRBJ2-1
V gene: TRBV9
CDR3 DNA: TGTGCCAGCAGCGGACTAGCGGGTAATAATGAGCAGTTCTTC
CDR3 protein: CASSGLAGNNEQFF

clone size: few
D gene: TRBD1
J gene: TRBJ2-5
V gene: TRBV4-2
CDR3 DNA: TGTGCCAGCAGCCAGACAGGGGGCCTTCGGACGGAAGAGACCCAGTACTTC
CDR3 protein: CASSQTGGLRTEETQYF

clone size: -
D gene: -
J gene: TRBJ1-6
V gene: TRBV4-1
CDR3 DNA: TGCGCCAGCAGCCTAGTCACGCAGGGGAGCTCACCCCTCCACTTT
CDR3 protein: CASSLVTQGSSPLHF

clone size: many
D gene: TRBD1
J gene: TRBJ1-4
V gene: TRBV7-8
CDR3 DNA: TGTGCCAGCAGCCCCGAACAGGGGTTCCATGAAAAACTGTTTTTT
CDR3 protein: CASSPEQGFHEKLFF

clone size: -
D gene: -
J gene: TRBJ1-2
V gene: TRBV20-1
CDR3 DNA: TGCAGTGCTAGAGAGAGGCGGGCCAGTCCTAACTATGGCTACACCTTC
CDR3 protein: CSARERRASPNYGYTF

clone size: -
D gene: -
J gene: TRBJ2-2
V gene: TRBV7-2
CDR3 DNA: TGTGCCAGCAGCTTAGTCCAGCGTGCGAACACCGGGGAGCTGTTTTTT
CDR3 protein: CASSLVQRANTGELFF

clone size: few
D gene: -
J gene: TRBJ1-1
V gene: TRBV5-1
CDR3 DNA: TGCGCCAGCAGCTTGGATGGCACTGAAGCTTTCTTT
CDR3 protein: CASSLDGTEAFF

clone size: -
D gene: -
J gene: TRBJ1-2
V gene: TRBV2
CDR3 DNA: TGTGCCAGCAGTGAGGGACAAAACTATGTCTACACCTTC
CDR3 protein: CASSEGQNYVYTF

clone size: -
D gene: TRBD2
J gene: TRBJ2-5
V gene: TRBV6-2/TRBV6-3
CDR3 DNA: TGTGCCAGCAGTACCCCTTTAGCGGGAAGTGAGACCCAGTACTTC
CDR3 protein: CASSTPLAGSETQYF

clone size: once
D gene: -
J gene: TRBJ2-2
V gene: TRBV12-3/TRBV12-4
CDR3 DNA: TGTGCCAGCAGCCCCCTGATCACCGGGGAGCTGTTTTTT
CDR3 protein: CASSPLITGELFF

clone size: -
D gene: TRBD2
J gene: TRBJ2-1
V gene: TRBV25-1
CDR3 DNA: TGTGCCAGCAGTGCGGGGGGGAGCTACAATGAGCAGTTCTTC
CDR3 protein: CASSAGGSYNEQFF

clone size: -
D gene: TRBD2
J gene: TRBJ2-1
V gene: TRBV29-1
CDR3 DNA: TGCAGCGTCCTACTAGGGACTAGCGGGAGGGGGTACAATGAGCAGTTCTTC
CDR3 protein: CSVLLGTSGRGYNEQFF

clone size: few
D gene: -
J gene: TRBJ2-5
V gene: TRBV20-1
CDR3 DNA: TGCAGTGCTAGAGATCCCAAACAACCTAAAGGGGAGACCCAGTACTTC
CDR3 protein: CSARDPKQPKGETQYF

clone size: -
D gene: TRBD2
J gene: TRBJ2-5
V gene: TRBV6-5
CDR3 DNA: TGTGCCAGCAGTTACGTGGGAGGGCGGGAGACCCAGTACTTC
CDR3 protein: CASSYVGGRETQYF

clone size: -
D gene: TRBD1
J gene: TRBJ2-3
V gene: TRBV5-1
CDR3 DNA: TGCGCCAGCAGCTTGGAAGTGACAGGGTCAGATACGCAGTATTTT
CDR3 protein: CASSLEVTGSDTQYF

clone size: -
D gene: TRBD2
J gene: TRBJ2-1
V gene: TRBV20-1
CDR3 DNA: TGCAGTGCTGGGGGACTAGCGGGGGTTGAGCAGTTCTTC
CDR3 protein: CSAGGLAGVEQFF

clone size: -
D gene: TRBD2
J gene: TRBJ2-7
V gene: TRBV3-1
CDR3 DNA: TGTGCCAGCAGCCAAGTTCATAGCGGGAGCTACGAGCAGTACTTC
CDR3 protein: CASSQVHSGSYEQYF

clone size: -
D gene: -
J gene: TRBJ1-5
V gene: TRBV28
CDR3 DNA: TGTGCCAGCACCCCCCGGGACCCTTATGGTTATAGCAATCAGCCCCAGCATTTT
CDR3 protein: CASTPRDPYGYSNQPQHF

clone size: -
D gene: -
J gene: TRBJ2-1
V gene: TRBV21-1
CDR3 DNA: TGTGCCAGCAGCCCCGAGGCGGGGGGCCGGGGTTACAATGAGCAGTTCTTC
CDR3 protein: CASSPEAGGRGYNEQFF

clone size: -
D gene: -
J gene: TRBJ2-2
V gene: TRBV11-2
CDR3 DNA: TGTGCCAGCAGCTCATGGCCCGGGGAGCTGTTTTTT
CDR3 protein: CASSSWPGELFF

clone size: -
D gene: -
J gene: TRBJ2-4
V gene: TRBV29-1
CDR3 DNA: TGCAGCGTTGTCGGGGAAAAAAACATTCAGTACTTC
CDR3 protein: CSVVGEKNIQYF

clone size: -
D gene: -
J gene: TRBJ1-4
V gene: TRBV18
CDR3 DNA: TGTGCCAGCTCACCCCAGGGGAATGAAAAACTGTTTTTT
CDR3 protein: CASSPQGNEKLFF

clone size: few
D gene: -
J gene: TRBJ1-3
V gene: TRBV19
CDR3 DNA: TGTGCCAGTAGTCCAGGGATTGGAAACACCATATATTTT
CDR3 protein: CASSPGIGNTIYF

clone size: many
D gene: -
J gene: TRBJ1-3
V gene: TRBV12-3/TRBV12-4
CDR3 DNA: TGTGCCAGCAGCCATTCGACGGACTCTGGAAACACCATATATTTT
CDR3 protein: CASSHSTDSGNTIYF

clone size: -
D gene: -
J gene: TRBJ1-5
V gene: TRBV12-3/TRBV12-4
CDR3 DNA: TGTGCCAGCAGTCCCTCATGGGGCAATCAGCCCCAGCATTTT
CDR3 protein: CASSPSWGNQPQHF

clone size: few
D gene: -
J gene: TRBJ1-6
V gene: TRBV10-1
CDR3 DNA: TGCGCCAGCAGAGCCGGACTTGGGGTTAATTCACCCCTCCACTTT
CDR3 protein: CASRAGLGVNSPLHF

clone size: -
D gene: -
J gene: TRBJ1-6
V gene: TRBV20-1
CDR3 DNA: TGCAGTGCACTAGGAGGGCCGCCCGGTTCACCCCTCCACTTT
CDR3 protein: CSALGGPPGSPLHF

clone size: -
D gene: -
J gene: TRBJ1-5
V gene: TRBV20-1
CDR3 DNA: TGCAGTGCCCCCCCAGGGGTGAGCTTAAATCAGCCCCAGCATTTT
CDR3 protein: CSAPPGVSLNQPQHF